This T cell receptor beta chain was observed in a study of T-cell reconstitution after alpha-beta-depleted transplantation in children. This clonotype was counted ten times or more. Its antigen is undetermined. V lost 3 bases, J lost 0 bases, and 9 bases lay in between. This CDR3 contains 15 residues. Germline lookup yields CDR1 KGHSH and CDR2 LQKENI. Unique molecular identifiers were incorporated during preparation of the TCRbeta library. From the PCR reads, TCRdb called clonotypes with MiXCR, one entry per CDR3 protein. Here the sample spans hundreds of thousands of distinct CDR3 sequences, just under 8.5% being singletons. Whole-study findings and limits: T-cell numbers and diversity, one year after transplant, stemmed largely from T cells that were newly produced. Surviving recipient T cells and thymic progenitors underlay high day-60 TCRbeta diversity in some patients. There were reportedly several hundred expanded graft clones from which alpha-beta T cells came about two months after transplant.

This sequence originates from a male patient younger than 18 who had a stem cell transplant for acute lymphoblastic leukemia, so the T cells may come from the graft donor. Specimen: PBMCs, mostly from graft donor cells, collected 180 days after TCRalphabeta/CD19-depleted stem cell transplant. The chain joins TRBV18 to TRBJ2-1; maybe TRBD1 (6 bases). The CDR3 DNA reads as TGTGCCAGCTCACCGAGGGACAACTCCTACAATGAGCAGTTCTTC. Translated: CASSPRDNSYNEQFF.